This T cell receptor (beta chain) was recovered during a study of CD8+ T cells in alopecia areata. Study-wide results and caveats: The study found higher clonality in lesional than normal scalp, especially in alopecia totalis/universalis.

Sequencing relied on a cDNA template that was reverse transcribed from extracted RNA. The method was immunoSEQ multiplex PCR; TCRdb's version includes in-frame clones alone and lacks a portion of them. The repertoire holds some 120,000 clones, with approximately 58% as singletons. Lesional scalp punch biopsies and peripheral blood were collected from alopecia areata patients. Per the germline V gene, CDR1 is SGDLS and CDR2 is YYNGEE. This CDR3 has 14 amino acids. Trimming removed 5 bases at V and 0 bases at J, with 8 bases between. Note on this clone: Its antigen is not known.

Sequenced here: CD4+ T cells sorted from blood, sampled at week 0. The receptor comes from a human donor with alopecia areata. The chain is built from TRBV9 and TRBJ2-2; a weak D match, TRBD2 (6 bases). The CDR3 protein is CASRGLSNTGELFF. DNA for the CDR3: TGTGCCAGCAGGGGACTCTCGAACACCGGGGAGCTGTTTTTT. The full variable domain, with the rest looked up from reference TRBV9 and TRBJ2-2, is DSGVTQTPKHLITATGQRVTLRCSPRSGDLSVYWYQQSLDQGLQFLIQYYNGEERAKGNILERFSAQQFPDLHSELNLSSLELGDSALYFCASRGLSNTGELFFGEGSRLTVL.